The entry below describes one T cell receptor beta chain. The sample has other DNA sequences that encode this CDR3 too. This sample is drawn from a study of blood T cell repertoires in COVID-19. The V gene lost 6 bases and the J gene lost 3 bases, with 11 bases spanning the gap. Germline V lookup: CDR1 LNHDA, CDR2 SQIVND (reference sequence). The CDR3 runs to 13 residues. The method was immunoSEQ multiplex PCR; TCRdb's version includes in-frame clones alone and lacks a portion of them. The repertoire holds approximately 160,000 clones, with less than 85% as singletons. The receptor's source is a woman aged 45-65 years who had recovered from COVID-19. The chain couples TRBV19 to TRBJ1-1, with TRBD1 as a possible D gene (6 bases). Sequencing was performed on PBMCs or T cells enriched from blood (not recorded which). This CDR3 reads CASSRQVYTEAFF. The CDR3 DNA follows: TGTGCCAGTAGCAGACAGGTTTACACTGAAGCTTTCTTT.